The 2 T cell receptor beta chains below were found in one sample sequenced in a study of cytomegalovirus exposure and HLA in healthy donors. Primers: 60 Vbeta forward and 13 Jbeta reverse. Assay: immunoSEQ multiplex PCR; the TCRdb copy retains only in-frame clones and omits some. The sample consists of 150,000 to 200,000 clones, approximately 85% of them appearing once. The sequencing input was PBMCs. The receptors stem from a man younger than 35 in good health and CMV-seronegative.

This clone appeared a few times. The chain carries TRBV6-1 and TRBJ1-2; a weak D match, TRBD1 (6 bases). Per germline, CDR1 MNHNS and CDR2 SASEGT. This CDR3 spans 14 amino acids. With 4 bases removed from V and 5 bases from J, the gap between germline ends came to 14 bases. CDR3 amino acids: CASSGAGARYGYTF. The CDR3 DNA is TGTGCCAGCAGTGGCGCAGGGGCAAGGTATGGCTACACCTTC.

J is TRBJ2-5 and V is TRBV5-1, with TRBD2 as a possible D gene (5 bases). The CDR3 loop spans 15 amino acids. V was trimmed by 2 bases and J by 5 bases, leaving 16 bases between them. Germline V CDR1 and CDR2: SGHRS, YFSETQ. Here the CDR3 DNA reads TGCGCCAGCAGCTTCGGGTCTAGCACGAAGGAGACCCAGTACTTC. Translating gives CASSFGSSTKETQYF.